These 27 T cell receptor beta chains were sequenced from one sample in a study of T cells in Graves' hyperthyroidism and ophthalmopathy. The investigators amplified TCR beta CDR3 regions from RNA transcripts. During a first-round RT-PCR of the TCR CDR3, the HTBI primer set was used. A single record per CDR3 protein comes from TCRdb applying MiXCR to the multiplex PCR reads. Counted here are 490,000 or so distinct CDR3 sequences, around 16% occurring once; the ten biggest clones make up about 29%. The sample consisted of blood. The receptors originated from a woman aged 25 to 45 with Graves' ophthalmopathy.

This clonotype was observed many times. This chain uses TRBV7-2 with TRBJ2-3; tentatively, D is TRBD2 (6 bases). This CDR3 region has 15 residues. Germline loops: CDR1 SGHTA, CDR2 FQGNSA. V lost 5 bases and J 4 bases, leaving 16 bases between the germline ends. The CDR3 nucleotides read TGTGCCAGCAGCCCCGGGGAGGTGCGCGCAGATACGCAGTATTTT. This sequence encodes CASSPGEVRADTQYF.

The chain has TRBV6-5 and TRBJ2-7, with 7 nucleotides matching TRBD1. Germline assignment: CDR1 MNHEY and CDR2 SVGAGI. The J segment lost 4 bases and the V segment lost 2 bases, leaving 5 bases of the junction unmatched. This CDR3 spans 14 amino acids. CDR3 residues: CASSYAGTEYEQYF. CDR3 nucleotide sequence: TGTGCCAGCAGTTACGCCGGGACAGAGTACGAGCAGTACTTC.

The chain is built from TRBV7-2 and TRBJ1-3; no reliable D call. V lost 5 bases to trimming and J lost 0 bases, with 8 bases between them. The CDR3 spans 14 residues. Germline lookup yields CDR1 SGHTA and CDR2 FQGNSA. CDR3 sequence (DNA): TGTGCCAGCAGCCCACTTAGCTCTGGAAACACCATATATTTT. Its translation: CASSPLSSGNTIYF.

This clonotype came up once. V gene TRBV6-4 combines with J gene TRBJ1-6; no clear D. CDR1 is MRHNA, CDR2 SNTAGT, per germline. The CDR3 spans 14 residues. V shed 5 bases and J shed 10 bases, with 15 bases lying between them. The CDR3 nucleotides read TGTGCCAGCAGTTACGACCGGGCACGGTCACCCCTCCACTTT. Amino acids: CASSYDRARSPLHF.

This clonotype was counted at least ten times. V usage is TRBV6-1 and J usage is TRBJ2-7; maybe TRBD1 (6 bases). Per the germline V gene, CDR1 is MNHNS and CDR2 is SASEGT. The length of the CDR3 is 14 residues. The V gene lost 6 bases and the J gene lost 3 bases, with 15 bases spanning the gap. The CDR3 reads CASRNRVRGYEQYF. CDR3 nucleotides: TGTGCCAGCAGAAACAGGGTTCGGGGCTACGAGCAGTACTTC.

To note about this clonotype: A single base separates this from a much larger clone, so it may be a read error. In this CDR3 the conserved last residue, phenylalanine or tryptophan, is missing, so a read error is likely. This sequence joins TRBV12-3 or TRBV12-4 and TRBJ1-1, with D uncertain. There are 15 residues in the CDR3. Deletions cut 3 bases from V and 3 bases from J, with 14 bases between. The CDR3 DNA sequence: TGTGCCAGCAGTTTGAATCAGGTCCAAGACACTGAAGCTTTCCTT. This codes for CASSLNQVQDTEAFL.

V is TRBV29-1 and J is TRBJ1-3; unclear D gene. Germline lookup yields CDR1 SQVTM and CDR2 ANQGSEA. Trimming removed 5 bases from V and 1 base from J, with 6 bases in between. The CDR3 covers 12 residues. Here the CDR3 DNA reads TGCAGCGTTTATCTTTCTGGAAACACCATATATTTT. Protein product: CSVYLSGNTIYF.

This clonotype appeared many times. The chain joins TRBV6-2 or TRBV6-3 to TRBJ2-3; maybe TRBD2 (5 bases). Germline CDR1 and CDR2: MNHEY and SVGEGT. The CDR3 is 12 amino acids. Deletions cut 2 bases from V and 7 bases from J, with 7 bases between. The DNA for the CDR3 is TGTGCCAGCAGTTACACGGGGAATACGCAGTATTTT. This encodes CASSYTGNTQYF.

Within the sample, this clonotype is medium-sized. The V gene is TRBV28, the J gene TRBJ2-7; 7 bases are shared with TRBD1. Germline V gene lookup returns CDR1 MDHEN and CDR2 SYDVKM. V shed 4 bases and J 2 bases; nucleotides not matched to a gene: 8. The CDR3 loop spans 15 amino acids. CDR3 region: CASSSEGDSTYEQYF. The DNA of the CDR3 is TGTGCCAGCAGTTCAGAAGGGGACAGCACCTACGAGCAGTACTTC.

The sample holds a few counts of this clonotype. The chain carries TRBV19 and TRBJ2-7; 13 nucleotides line up with TRBD2. Looked up from germline, CDR1 is LNHDA and CDR2 is SQIVND (reference sequence). J gave up 5 bases and V 6 bases, and 1 base lay outside the gene matches. The CDR3 covers 13 residues. The DNA of the CDR3 is TGTGCCAGTAGACTAGCGGGAGGGAACGAGCAGTACTTC. Translating gives CASRLAGGNEQYF. The full variable domain, rest sourced from reference TRBV19 and TRBJ2-7, is DGGITQSPKYLFRKEGQNVTLSCEQNLNHDAMYWYRQDPGQGLRLIYYSQIVNDFQKGDIAEGYSVSREKKESFPLTVTSAQKNPTAFYLCASRLAGGNEQYFGPGTRLTVT.

This chain uses TRBV10-3 with TRBJ1-1, with a weak D call TRBD1 (5 bases). There are 13 residues in the CDR3. Germline values: CDR1 ENHRY, CDR2 SYGVKD. V was trimmed by 6 bases and J by 1 base, leaving 9 bases between them. CDR3 nucleotide sequence: TGTGCCATCAGACTCGGACAGAACACTGAAGCTTTCTTT. It yields the protein CAIRLGQNTEAFF.

This clonotype was seen a handful of times. The V gene is TRBV27, the J gene TRBJ2-3; perhaps TRBD2 as D (8 bases). The V end lost 8 bases, the J end lost 4 bases, and 22 bases lay between the germline ends. The CDR3 extends over 16 amino acids. Germline values: CDR1 MNHEY, CDR2 SMNVEV (reference sequence). CDR3 sequence reads: CASRRGPGGGADTQYF. The CDR3 region has the DNA TGTGCCAGCCGCCGTGGTCCGGGAGGGGGCGCAGATACGCAGTATTTT.

The V and J genes are TRBV28 and TRBJ2-5; TRBD2 might be the D (5 bases). Germline V CDR1 and CDR2: MDHEN, SYDVKM. V lost 7 bases and J 0 bases, leaving 6 bases between the germline ends. The CDR3 sequence is 12 residues long. The CDR3 loop is CASTGDQETQYF. CDR3 sequence (DNA): TGTGCCAGCACCGGGGACCAAGAGACCCAGTACTTC.

This clonotype came up a few times. This sequence joins TRBV13 and TRBJ1-1, with D maybe TRBD1 (6 bases). Germline assignment: CDR1 PRHDT and CDR2 FYEKMQ (reference sequence). The V end was cut by 2 bases, the J end by 12 bases, with 13 bases between. The length of the CDR3 is 12 residues. The CDR3 loop reads CASSLLGQGSFF. The CDR3 nucleotides read TGTGCCAGCAGCTTACTAGGGCAGGGGTCTTTCTTT.

A few counts support this clonotype. The V and J genes are TRBV11-3 and TRBJ2-6, with D perhaps being TRBD1 or TRBD2 (5 bases each). The CDR3 contains 15 residues. CDR1 and CDR2 from the germline V gene are SGHNT and YENEEA. Trimming shortened V by 4 bases and J by 0 bases, and 7 bases separated the two germline ends. The CDR3 region has the DNA TGTGCCAGCAGCTCGGGGCACTCTGGGGCCAACGTCCTGACTTTC. Protein: CASSSGHSGANVLTF.

There are many counts of this clonotype. The gene calls are TRBV11-1 and TRBJ2-1; D possibly corresponds to TRBD2 (5 bases). Germline V gene lookup returns CDR1 SGHAT and CDR2 FQDESV (reference sequence). V was clipped by 1 base and J by 0 bases, with 13 bases between them. This CDR3 contains 17 residues. CDR3 residues: CASSLVPAAPSYNEQFF. In nucleotides, the CDR3 is TGTGCCAGCAGCTTAGTGCCAGCGGCCCCCTCCTACAATGAGCAGTTCTTC.

There are a few counts of this clonotype. The gene calls are TRBV12-3 or TRBV12-4 and TRBJ2-2, with D possibly matching TRBD1 (5 bases). V was pared by 6 bases and J by 6 bases, with 11 bases between. The CDR3 extends over 13 amino acids. The CDR3 DNA reads TGTGCCAGCAGCCCAGGGCGTCCCGGGGAGCTGTTTTTT. Its protein is CASSPGRPGELFF.

This clonotype has at least ten counts. CDR3 sequence: CASSQPPTRWGNTGELFF. The DNA of the CDR3 is TGTGCCAGCAGTCAGCCACCGACTCGGTGGGGGAACACCGGGGAGCTGTTTTTT. V usage is TRBV6-2 or TRBV6-3 and J usage is TRBJ2-2, with D uncertain. Trimming pared 5 bases from V and 1 base from J, leaving 20 bases between. CDR1 is MNHEY and CDR2 is SVGEGT in the germline V gene. The CDR3 length is 18 residues.

This clonotype occurred many times. The genes are TRBV11-2 and TRBJ2-5; possible D gene TRBD1, 5 bases. The germline V and J ends were trimmed by 1 base and 5 bases, with 14 bases remaining between them. CDR1 and CDR2 from the germline V gene are SGHAT and FQNNGV. The CDR3 is 15 residues long. CDR3 sequence: CASSLGGLLVETQYF. The DNA for the CDR3 is TGTGCCAGCAGCTTAGGGGGCTTGTTGGTGGAGACCCAGTACTTC. The entire variable domain, with the rest obtained from reference TRBV11-2 and TRBJ2-5, is as follows: EAGVAQSPRYKIIEKRQSVAFWCNPISGHATLYWYQQILGQGPKLLIQFQNNGVVDDSQLPKDRFSAERLKGVDSTLKIQPAKLEDSAVYLCASSLGGLLVETQYFGPGTRLLVL.

This clonotype was recorded at least ten times. The chain carries TRBV28 and TRBJ1-2; possibly TRBD1 for D (6 bases). Trimming cost V 3 bases and J 8 bases, with 10 bases left between them. Germline V lookup: CDR1 MDHEN, CDR2 SYDVKM. CDR3 size: 12 residues. The CDR3 DNA sequence: TGTGCCAGCAGTTTGCGGACAGTCGGCTACACCTTC. Translated, it gives CASSLRTVGYTF.

Ten or more counts support this clonotype. The chain joins TRBV14 to TRBJ2-1; D uncertain. The CDR3 is 15 residues long. Germline V lookup: CDR1 SGHDN, CDR2 FVKESK. V was trimmed by 4 bases and J by 3 bases, leaving 13 bases between them. The CDR3 protein is CASSRISLNYNEQFF. In DNA, the CDR3 is TGTGCCAGCAGCCGGATCTCACTAAACTACAATGAGCAGTTCTTC.

This clonotype was observed at least ten times. The chain uses TRBV7-8 and TRBJ2-1; a weak D match, TRBD2 (5 bases). Germline CDR1 is SGHVS and CDR2 is FQNEAQ. V lost 4 bases and J 5 bases, leaving 24 bases between the germline ends. The CDR3 has 18 amino acids. The CDR3 DNA reads TGTGCCAGCAGCTCACAAGAGGCCCCTAAAGCGAGGGACAATGAGCAGTTCTTC. Translation: CASSSQEAPKARDNEQFF.

The genes are TRBV9 and TRBJ1-1, with 8 positions matching TRBD1. CDR1 and CDR2 (germline): SGDLS, YYNGEE. The CDR3 length is 18 residues. The V gene end was trimmed by 0 bases and the J gene end by 2 bases; junction bases not matched to a gene: 12. CDR3 in amino acids: CASSVGVRGLEKNTEAFF. The CDR3 DNA is TGTGCCAGCAGCGTAGGTGTCAGGGGGCTGGAAAAAAACACTGAAGCTTTCTTT.

For this clonotype: The conserved phenylalanine or tryptophan normally closing the CDR3 is absent here, so this likely arose from a read error. The chain couples TRBV24-1 to TRBJ2-7; D may be TRBD1 (7 bases). Per the germline V gene, CDR1 is KGHDR and CDR2 is SFDVKD. V was trimmed by 9 bases and J by 2 bases, leaving 16 bases between them. CDR3 length: 14 residues. CDR3 sequence (DNA): TGTGCCACCCGGAGGGGGCAAGCACCCTACGAGCAGTACTCC. Its protein product is CATRRGQAPYEQYS.

This clonotype was recorded a few times. The chain joins TRBV2 to TRBJ1-2; 7 bases fit TRBD1. The germline V gene encodes CDR1 SNHLY and CDR2 FYNNEI. This CDR3 contains 16 residues. V trimming: 0 bases; J trimming: 2 bases; junction bases outside the gene matches: 6. DNA for the CDR3: TGTGCCAGCAGTGAAGCCAAGGGCAGGGGGAACTATGGCTACACCTTC. It yields the protein CASSEAKGRGNYGYTF.

This clonotype occurred a few times. The chain carries TRBV5-4 and TRBJ1-1; D gene unclear. From germline, CDR1 is SGHNT and CDR2 YYREEE (reference sequence). Trimming shortened V by 2 bases and J by 8 bases, and 16 bases separated the two germline ends. The CDR3 covers 14 residues. CDR3 DNA: TGTGCCAGCAGCTTAAAGGGAGAGTCGGCCGAAGCTTTCTTT. Amino acid sequence: CASSLKGESAEAFF.

This clonotype was counted many times. This chain uses TRBV7-2 with TRBJ2-7, with D maybe TRBD2 (6 bases). CDR3 size: 14 residues. Germline CDR1 and CDR2: SGHTA and FQGNSA. Trimming shortened V by 0 bases and J by 5 bases, and 11 bases separated the two germline ends. CDR3 coding DNA: TGTGCCAGCAGCTTAGCACTAGCAACCCACGAGCAGTACTTC. It specifies CASSLALATHEQYF. The full variable domain, rest sourced from reference TRBV7-2 and TRBJ2-7, is GAGVSQSPSNKVTEKGKDVELRCDPISGHTALYWYRQSLGQGLEFLIYFQGNSAPDKSGLPSDRFSAERTGGSVSTLTIQRTQQEDSAVYLCASSLALATHEQYFGPGTRLTVT.